Below, 20 T cell receptor beta chains from the same sample are listed, as sequenced in a study of T cell clones after liver transplantation. Here immunoSEQ multiplex PCR was the method, and the copy in TCRdb shows in-frame clones only, minus some. The sample lists tens of thousands of clones, 71% occurring once. This specimen was CD4+ T cells from blood, taken before liver transplant. The receptors come from a human donor who received a liver transplant.

V is TRBV4-1 and J is TRBJ1-5, with D hard to call. V lost 0 bases and J lost 0, with 18 bases in between. The germline CDR1 and CDR2 sequences are MGHRA and YSYEKL. This CDR3 is built from 19 residues. The CDR3 DNA reads as TGCGCCAGCAGCCAAGATCCCCGCAGGCTACTTTATAGCAATCAGCCCCAGCATTTT. Translated: CASSQDPRRLLYSNQPQHF.

This clone was observed a handful of times. The chain combines TRBV18 with TRBJ2-7; a possible D gene is TRBD1 (6 bases). V was shortened by 2 bases and J by 1 base, with 12 bases between the two germline ends. The germline V gene has CDR1 KGHSH and CDR2 LQKENI. The CDR3 is 15 residues long. The CDR3 loop is CASSPDVTGSYEQYF. The CDR3 DNA follows: TGTGCCAGCTCACCAGATGTGACAGGATCCTACGAGCAGTACTTC.

Ten or more counts support this clone. The V and J genes are TRBV6-9 and TRBJ2-4, with D possibly matching TRBD1 (5 bases). CDR1 and CDR2 (germline): MNHGY, SVAAGI. V shed 2 bases and J shed 6 bases, with 11 bases lying between them. The CDR3 length is 14 residues. CDR3 sequence (DNA): TGTGCCAGCAGTTATCTGGGGCAGGGAAACATTCAGTACTTC. The encoded protein is CASSYLGQGNIQYF.

The chain joins TRBV18 to TRBJ2-7, with 7 bases lining up with TRBD2. V lost 1 base and J lost 5; bases outside the gene matches: 14. The CDR3 is 17 amino acids. Germline-derived CDR1 and CDR2 are KGHSH and LQKENI. CDR3 nucleotides: TGTGCCAGCTCACCACGGCGCCCCGAATGGGGGGGGGACGAGCAGTACTTC. Its translation is CASSPRRPEWGGDEQYF. The full variable domain, completed using reference TRBV18 and TRBJ2-7, is NAGVMQNPRHLVRRRGQEARLRCSPMKGHSHVYWYRQLPEEGLKFMVYLQKENIIDESGMPKERFSAEFPKEGPSILRIQQVVRGDSAAYFCASSPRRPEWGGDEQYFGPGTRLTVT.

The chain is built from TRBV29-1 and TRBJ2-7; 7 bases are a match to TRBD2. The CDR3 contains 11 residues. Per the germline V gene, CDR1 is SQVTM and CDR2 is ANQGSEA. Trimming at V came to 5 bases and at J to 6 bases, leaving 4 bases not matched to a gene. CDR3 protein: CSVRGVGEQYF. The CDR3 bases are TGCAGCGTTCGGGGGGTTGGCGAGCAGTACTTC.

This clone was found a few times. This CDR3 reads CASSLEGPYQPQHF. For the CDR3, the DNA is TGTGCCAGCAGTTTAGAGGGTCCGTATCAGCCCCAGCATTTT. This sequence joins TRBV27 and TRBJ1-5; no clear D gene. From germline, CDR1 is MNHEY and CDR2 SMNVEV (reference sequence). With 2 bases removed from V and 5 bases from J, the gap between germline ends came to 10 bases. This CDR3 has 14 amino acids.

This rearrangement joins TRBV30 to TRBJ1-1, with 7 bases fitting TRBD1. Looked up from germline, CDR1 is GTSNPN and CDR2 is SVGIG (reference sequence). J was trimmed by 2 bases and V by 5 bases; bases with no gene match: 2. This CDR3 is 12 amino acids long. The CDR3 coding sequence is TGTGCCTGGGACAGGGCAAACACTGAAGCTTTCTTT. Its protein product is CAWDRANTEAFF.

J is TRBJ1-3 and V is TRBV10-3, with 7 bases fitting TRBD1. V was clipped by 3 bases and J by 4 bases; unmatched bases: 3. The germline CDR1 and CDR2 sequences are ENHRY and SYGVKD. The CDR3 is 14 residues long. This chain's CDR3 is CAISEDRVGNTIYF. CDR3 in DNA: TGTGCCATCAGTGAAGACAGGGTCGGAAACACCATATATTTT.

This clone was counted a few times. Within the sample, other DNA sequences also encode this same CDR3. The chain couples TRBV7-3 to TRBJ1-5; D possibly corresponds to TRBD1 (6 bases). The CDR3 is 13 residues long. Trimming pared 1 base from V and 7 bases from J, leaving 8 bases between. The germline CDR1 and CDR2 sequences are SGHTA and FQGTGA. This CDR3 is CASSLIGGQPQHF. CDR3 sequence (DNA): TGTGCCAGCAGCTTAATTGGGGGCCAGCCCCAGCATTTT.

The chain has TRBV5-6 and TRBJ2-7, with D perhaps TRBD2 (5 bases). Germline CDR1 SGHDT, CDR2 YYEEEE. V lost 4 bases, J lost 3 bases, and 14 bases lay in between. This CDR3 has 14 residues. This chain's CDR3 is CASSPRLGSYEQYF. CDR3 bases: TGTGCCAGCAGCCCCCGATTAGGGAGCTACGAGCAGTACTTC.

This chain links TRBV7-8 with TRBJ1-5, with a tentative D call TRBD1 (6 bases). CDR1 is SGHVS, CDR2 FQNEAQ, per germline. This CDR3 is 15 amino acids long. V lost 5 bases and J lost 0, with 11 bases in between. CDR3 sequence: CASSGGQNSNQPQHF. CDR3 bases: TGTGCCAGCAGCGGCGGACAGAATAGCAATCAGCCCCAGCATTTT.

This chain uses TRBV10-3 with TRBJ2-3; 10 positions match TRBD1. V gave up 3 bases and J gave up 5 bases; unmatched junction bases: 5. The CDR3 has 15 amino acids. Germline assignment: CDR1 ENHRY and CDR2 SYGVKD. Written as DNA, the CDR3 is TGTGCCATCAGTGACGACAGGGGGCTGGGAGATACGCAGTATTTT. It is translated as CAISDDRGLGDTQYF.

This clone was seen a few times. V usage is TRBV9 and J usage is TRBJ1-2; D call uncertain. Germline CDR1 SGDLS, CDR2 YYNGEE. The CDR3 covers 14 residues. Between the trimmed V and J ends, which lost 5 bases and 5 bases, there was a span of 16 bases. The chain's CDR3 is CASSPVSGPYGYTF. In DNA, the CDR3 is TGTGCCAGCAGTCCCGTTAGTGGGCCTTATGGCTACACCTTC. The variable domain in full, with the rest retrieved from reference TRBV9 and TRBJ1-2, is DSGVTQTPKHLITATGQRVTLRCSPRSGDLSVYWYQQSLDQGLQFLIQYYNGEERAKGNILERFSAQQFPDLHSELNLSSLELGDSALYFCASSPVSGPYGYTFGSGTRLTVV.

This clone appeared once. The V and J genes are TRBV6-1 and TRBJ2-6, with TRBD1 matching over 11 bases. V lost 4 bases, J lost 2 bases, and 4 bases stayed unmatched. This CDR3 is 17 amino acids long. CDR1 and CDR2 from the germline V gene are MNHNS and SASEGT. CDR3 coding DNA: TGTGCCAGCAGTGGGGGACAGGGGGGCGCTGGGGCCAACGTCCTGACTTTC. Translation gives CASSGGQGGAGANVLTF.

This clone appeared a few times. The chain joins TRBV19 to TRBJ2-7; 7 positions match TRBD1. Germline CDR1 LNHDA, CDR2 SQIVND (reference sequence). V shed 0 bases and J 5 bases; nucleotides not matched to a gene: 4. The CDR3 covers 14 residues. In nucleotides, the CDR3 is TGTGCCAGTAGTATAGAGAACAGGGGCCACGAGCAGTACTTC. This codes for CASSIENRGHEQYF.

The chain uses TRBV6-5 and TRBJ1-1; D gene ambiguous. V was clipped by 2 bases and J by 8 bases, with 12 bases between them. Germline CDR1 and CDR2: MNHEY and SVGAGI. The CDR3 contains 13 residues. CDR3 nucleotides: TGTGCCAGCAGTTACGGGCGGGAAGCCGAAGCTTTCTTT. Encoded protein: CASSYGREAEAFF.

This chain uses TRBV7-6 with TRBJ1-1, with a tentative D call TRBD1 (6 bases). This CDR3 has 15 residues. The V and J ends lost 1 base and 5 bases respectively, with 14 bases between them. Germline values: CDR1 SGHVS, CDR2 FNYEAQ. This CDR3 is CASSLGGGRGTEAFF. The CDR3 DNA sequence: TGTGCCAGCAGCTTAGGGGGGGGCAGGGGAACTGAAGCTTTCTTT.

The V and J genes are TRBV7-9 and TRBJ1-1; tentatively, D is TRBD1 (5 bases). Trimming took off 3 bases at V and 3 bases at J, with 8 bases between the two ends. The CDR3 is 13 amino acids. CDR1 is SEHNR, CDR2 FQNEAQ, per germline (reference sequence). This CDR3 is CASSFTGDTEAFF. The CDR3 DNA is TGTGCCAGCAGCTTCACGGGGGACACTGAAGCTTTCTTT.

The table lists this clone with a few counts. The chain couples TRBV18 to TRBJ2-7; possible D gene TRBD1, 5 bases. CDR3 length: 12 amino acids. V was cut by 6 bases and J by 6 bases, with 12 bases left in between. Germline CDR1 and CDR2: KGHSH and LQKENI. CDR3 DNA: TGTGCCAGCTCTCACGGACAATCCGAGCAGTACTTC. It codes for CASSHGQSEQYF.

The chain couples TRBV5-1 to TRBJ2-3, with 8 positions matching TRBD1. Germline V gene lookup returns CDR1 SGHRS and CDR2 YFSETQ. Losses at the gene ends were 0 bases for V and 5 bases for J; bases not matched to a gene: 8. CDR3 size: 16 residues. The CDR3 here is CASSLEGRGRVDTQYF. CDR3 coding DNA: TGCGCCAGCAGCTTGGAGGGCAGGGGGCGTGTAGATACGCAGTATTTT.